This is a list of T cell receptor beta chains from one sample in a study of Graves' ophthalmopathy and Graves' hyperthyroidism. TCRdb redid the calling of the multiplex PCR reads with MiXCR, one entry per CDR3 protein. The data contain a few hundred thousand distinct CDR3 sequences, roughly 17% of them singletons. Sequencing was carried out using peripheral blood. The receptors were gathered from an adult woman with stable Graves' hyperthyroidism. Each CDR3 is given with its conserved first and last residue. D genes are given only for firm matches. Size is omitted from some rows. Given values are once, few, many or a class for expanded clones.

size	V	J	D	DNA	CDR3
many	TRBV4-1	TRBJ2-7	TRBD2	TGCGCCAGCAGCCACAATAGCGGGAGGGCTGTCGAGCAGTACTTC	CASSHNSGRAVEQYF
many	TRBV28	TRBJ1-5	.	TGTGCCAGCAGTCCCTGGACACGGCGGGGCAATCAGCCCCAGCATTTT	CASSPWTRRGNQPQHF
.	TRBV20-1	TRBJ2-5	.	TGCACCCACGCACGGTCGGAGACCCAGTACTTC	CTHARSETQYF
many	TRBV5-1	TRBJ2-7	.	TGCGCCAGCAGCTCTGGACAACTCTACGAGCAGTACTTC	CASSSGQLYEQYF
many	TRBV19	TRBJ2-6	TRBD1	TGTGCCAGTAGTATGAAGGGGACAGGGTTCGGTGGGGCCAACGTCCTGACTTTC	CASSMKGTGFGGANVLTF
many	TRBV12-3/TRBV12-4	TRBJ2-5	.	TGTGCCAGCAGTCCAGGGGGACTCCAAGAGACCCAGTACTTC	CASSPGGLQETQYF
many	TRBV20-1	TRBJ1-5	TRBD1	TGCAGTGCTAGAGGCCTACCGGGACAGGACTCCTATAGCAATCAGCCCCAGCATTTT	CSARGLPGQDSYSNQPQHF
many	TRBV6-2/TRBV6-3	TRBJ1-5	.	TGTGCCAGCAGTTACTCATCAAGGCAGCCCCAGCATTTT	CASSYSSRQPQHF
many	TRBV29-1	TRBJ1-5	.	TGCAGCGTTAGGGTGTCAGATCGGCAGCCCCAGCATTTT	CSVRVSDRQPQHF
many	TRBV6-2/TRBV6-3	TRBJ2-2	.	TGTGCCAGCAGTTCCCCTACAGGGAAGGGGGCGAACACCGGGGAGCTGTTTTTT	CASSSPTGKGANTGELFF
.	TRBV20-1	TRBJ2-7	.	TGCAGTGCTAGAGGGCGGAACGAGCAGTACTTC	CSARGRNEQYF
.	TRBV9	TRBJ2-4	.	TGTGCCAGCAGCGTATATGTCTTGCCTAAAAACATTCAGTACTTC	CASSVYVLPKNIQYF
many	TRBV11-1	TRBJ1-1	TRBD1	TGTGCCAGCAGCTCGCGGCTCGGGACAGGGGCCACTGGGGACACTGAAGCTTTCTTT	CASSSRLGTGATGDTEAFF
many	TRBV9	TRBJ2-7	.	TGTGCCAGCAGCCCCCACGGAAGAGACTACGAGCAGTACTTC	CASSPHGRDYEQYF
many	TRBV27	TRBJ1-1	.	TGTGCCAGCAGTTTAGGCGGGGTGGGAAACACTGAAGCTTTCTTT	CASSLGGVGNTEAFF
many	TRBV19	TRBJ2-5	.	TGTGCCAGTAGTATAGGAGGAGGGGCAAACTATCAAGAGACCCAGTACTTC	CASSIGGGANYQETQYF
many	TRBV6-5	TRBJ2-5	.	TGTGCCAGCAGACCCCGGGGAGTGGTGATTCATGAGACCCAGTACTTC	CASRPRGVVIHETQYF
many	TRBV2	TRBJ2-7	.	TGTGCCAGCAGGGAACCCCCCTACGAGCAGTACTTC	CASREPPYEQYF
many	TRBV7-3	TRBJ1-1	TRBD1	TGTGCCAGCAGCTCGGGACAGGGAACGTCTGAAGCTTTCTTT	CASSSGQGTSEAFF
few	TRBV19	TRBJ2-2	.	TGTGCCAGTGGGACTGGAAACCTCGGGGAGCTGTTTTTT	CASGTGNLGELFF
many	TRBV19	TRBJ2-4	TRBD2	TGTGCCAGTAGTATCCTAACTAGCGGACAAGCCAAAAACATTCAGTACTTC	CASSILTSGQAKNIQYF
many	TRBV6-2/TRBV6-3	TRBJ2-7	.	TGTGCCAGCAGTTATTCCCGACTAGTGCGCGAGCAGTACTTC	CASSYSRLVREQYF
.	TRBV6-5	TRBJ2-4	.	TGTGCCAGCGGTAACAGACCCGTATCCAAAAACATTCAGTACTTC	CASGNRPVSKNIQYF
many	TRBV4-1	TRBJ1-1	.	TGCGCCAGCAGCCCAAGGTATCCCGCAACCATGAACACTGAAGCTTTCTTT	CASSPRYPATMNTEAFF
many	TRBV6-5	TRBJ2-7	TRBD1	TGTGCCAGCAGTTACTCGCCGGGACAGGGGGCAGGTTACGAGCAGTACTTC	CASSYSPGQGAGYEQYF
many	TRBV6-1	TRBJ2-7	TRBD1	TGTGCCAGCAGTCCTAACACCCGGGACAGGGACTACGAGCAGTACTTC	CASSPNTRDRDYEQYF
few	TRBV5-1	TRBJ2-3	.	TGCGCCAGCAGCCACCGGGACGGAGTCACAGATACGCAGTATTTT	CASSHRDGVTDTQYF
many	TRBV7-2	TRBJ1-6	TRBD1	TGTGCCAGCAGCCCCGCTCAGGGGGGCTCACCCCTCCACTTT	CASSPAQGGSPLHF
.	TRBV11-2	TRBJ2-7	.	TGTGCCAGCAGCACTTGGAACGAGCAGTACTTC	CASSTWNEQYF
many	TRBV28	TRBJ2-7	.	TGTGCCAGCAGTTGGATCTACGAGCAGTACTTC	CASSWIYEQYF
many	TRBV28	TRBJ2-7	TRBD2	TGTGCCAGCAGTTTCGGGACTAGCGGGAGGACCCCCTACGAGCAGTACTTC	CASSFGTSGRTPYEQYF
few	TRBV4-1	TRBJ2-3	TRBD1	TGCGCCAGCAGCCAACAGACAGGGAAGGTTCGAGATACGCAGTATTTT	CASSQQTGKVRDTQYF
many	TRBV20-1	TRBJ1-5	TRBD1	TGCAGTGCTAGAGGGGGACAGTTCAATCAGCCCCAGCATTTT	CSARGGQFNQPQHF
once	TRBV6-2/TRBV6-3	TRBJ2-7	TRBD1	TGTGCCAGCAGTCGAGCGACAGGGGTAAAGAACGAGCAGTACTTC	CASSRATGVKNEQYF
many	TRBV19	TRBJ1-2	TRBD1	TGTGCCAGTAGTACGACAGGGGATGGCTACACCTTC	CASSTTGDGYTF